A selection of T cell receptor beta chains follows, all from one sample in a study of blood T cell repertoires in COVID-19. Produced via immunoSEQ multiplex PCR; TCRdb's table is partial and in-frame only. The sample includes about 58,000 clones, around 87% of them seen just once. Sequenced sample: peripheral blood. The receptors originated from a man aged 55 to 70 with active COVID-19. Both conserved end residues are trimmed from each CDR3.

j_call v_call cdr3_aa
TRBJ1-5 TRBV30 AWSVYSNQPQH
TRBJ2-4 TRBV6-1 ASSEDRVAKNIQY
TRBJ1-5 TRBV28 ASSSPNQPQH
TRBJ2-1 TRBV25-1 ASSEYSGSWDEQF
TRBJ2-3 TRBV7-8 ASSRPLDTQY
TRBJ2-5 TRBV7-8 ASSLWYFEREIGETQY
TRBJ2-3 TRBV19 ASSTPGTSGTTDTQY
TRBJ2-1 TRBV12-1 ASSCVPGHGLAGLGEQF
TRBJ2-6 TRBV7-2 ASSLAAGSGANVLT
TRBJ2-5 TRBV29-1 SVEDLIIGGRRQETQY
TRBJ2-7 TRBV6-2/TRBV6-3 ASTPGQGVKQY
TRBJ1-1 TRBV6-2/TRBV6-3 ASSLILNTEAF
TRBJ2-1 TRBV5-6 ASSSEGTSLYNEQF
TRBJ2-1 TRBV20-1 SASPKTKLVSNEQF
TRBJ2-2 TRBV6-4 ASSAAGLAGGPTGELF
TRBJ2-7 TRBV27 ASSLSGSHEQY
TRBJ1-1 TRBV14 ASRAGAWAVNTEAF
TRBJ1-4 TRBV11-2 ASSLERIGEKLF
TRBJ1-2 TRBV27 ASSGTGGAYGYT
TRBJ2-7 TRBV5-1 ASSLRDRGFYEQY
TRBJ2-3 TRBV30 AWSTQGAKDTQY
TRBJ2-6 TRBV27 ASRPSGAGANVLT
TRBJ2-1 TRBV19 ASSQGLPREQF
TRBJ2-5 TRBV10-3 AAGRGSGETQY
TRBJ2-7 TRBV25-1 ASSESLYEQY
TRBJ2-6 TRBV30 AWSPLFSGANVLT
TRBJ2-3 TRBV6-4 ASSDRPRDTQY
TRBJ2-7 TRBV27 ASSSRGQYPYEQY
TRBJ2-7 TRBV10-3 AISEMRGGEQY
TRBJ2-1 TRBV28 ASSFDRGSDEQF
TRBJ2-5 TRBV27 ASSLSPQVTQY
TRBJ2-5 TRBV29-1 SVGAGMSGETQY
TRBJ2-3 TRBV2 ASKTGTETDTQY
TRBJ2-7 TRBV4-1 ASSQVGQGAHEQY
TRBJ2-1 TRBV7-2 ASSRTQGLADPLNEQF
TRBJ2-7 TRBV19 ASKREGLDEQY
TRBJ1-2 TRBV5-6 ASSLETGYNYGYT
TRBJ2-3 TRBV6-6 ASSYVGGRSDTQY
TRBJ2-7 TRBV7-8 ASSISGTTLEQY
TRBJ2-7 TRBV7-6 ASSLRQGLRYEQY
TRBJ2-3 TRBV6-5 ASRGQGSTDTQY
TRBJ2-7 TRBV12-3/TRBV12-4 ASSLGQGYEQY
TRBJ2-7 TRBV2 ASSPGLAGEQY
TRBJ2-3 TRBV19 ASTPGSGGPDTQY
TRBJ1-6 TRBV4-1 ASSPESTVSNSPLH
TRBJ2-7 TRBV10-3 AINPGLAGGEQY
TRBJ2-7 TRBV7-2 ASSLVLAGEQY
TRBJ2-2 TRBV10-3 AISDPGQGAITGELF
TRBJ2-7 TRBV20-1 SASDRVEQY
TRBJ2-2 TRBV3-1/TRBV3-2 ASSQGPLVAGELF
TRBJ1-1 TRBV29-1 SAQNTEAF
TRBJ1-3 TRBV9 ASSVHIDSGNTIY
TRBJ1-1 TRBV18 ASTRTENTEAF